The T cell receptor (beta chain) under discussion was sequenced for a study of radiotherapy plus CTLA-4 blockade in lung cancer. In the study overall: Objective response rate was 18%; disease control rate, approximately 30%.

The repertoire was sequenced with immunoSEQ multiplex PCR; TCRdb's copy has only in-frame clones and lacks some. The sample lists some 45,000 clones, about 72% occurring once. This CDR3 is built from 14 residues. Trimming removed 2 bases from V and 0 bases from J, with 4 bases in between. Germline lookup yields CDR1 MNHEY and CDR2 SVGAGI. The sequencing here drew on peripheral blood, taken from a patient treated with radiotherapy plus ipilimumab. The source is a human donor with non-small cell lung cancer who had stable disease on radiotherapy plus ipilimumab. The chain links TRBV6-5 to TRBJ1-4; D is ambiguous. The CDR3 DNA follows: TGTGCCAGCAGTTACACAGCAACTAATGAAAAACTGTTTTTT. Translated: CASSYTATNEKLFF.